This is a list of T cell receptor beta chains from one sample in a study of PD-1 blockade in classical Hodgkin lymphoma. Profiling relied on immunoSEQ multiplex PCR, and the TCRdb table lists in-frame clones only, not all of them. The sample contains about 94,000 clones, 89% of which appear only once. Here the sequenced sample was peripheral blood mononuclear cells (PBMCs), taken before the second cycle of nivolumab. The receptors were sampled from a human donor with classical Hodgkin lymphoma. CDR3s include the opening cysteine and the closing phenylalanine or tryptophan. The order of the fields is J gene, clone size, V gene, D gene, CDR3 protein, CDR3 DNA. D genes are given only for firm matches. Some rows mark clone size as missing; the rest say once, few, many or name a class of expanded clone.

>TRBJ2-3|-|TRBV14|TRBD2
CASSLLAGGLTDTQYF
TGTGCCAGCAGCCTCTTAGCGGGGGGACTCACAGATACGCAGTATTTT
>TRBJ2-1|-|TRBV6-1|-
CASSEGSPLYNEQFF
TGTGCCAGCAGTGAAGGGTCCCCCCTCTACAATGAGCAGTTCTTC
>TRBJ2-3|-|TRBV9|TRBD1
CASSYRDRDTDTQYF
TGTGCCAGCAGCTACCGGGACAGGGACACAGATACGCAGTATTTT
>TRBJ2-7|-|TRBV5-4|-
CASSLRGGEQYF
TGTGCCAGCAGCTTGAGGGGGGGCGAGCAGTACTTC
>TRBJ2-7|once|TRBV5-1|TRBD1
CASSLGLLWDSSYEQYF
TGCGCCAGCAGCTTGGGTCTTCTTTGGGACAGCTCCTACGAGCAGTACTTC
>TRBJ1-2|-|TRBV11-2|TRBD1
CASSRRDRAYGGYTF
TGTGCCAGCAGCCGACGGGACAGGGCCTATGGCGGCTACACCTTC
>TRBJ2-1|-|TRBV27|TRBD2
CASSQLAGGHEQFF
TGTGCCAGCAGTCAACTAGCGGGAGGCCATGAGCAGTTCTTC
>TRBJ2-2|-|TRBV7-9|-
CASSLTNTGELFF
TGTGCCAGCAGCTTAACTAACACCGGGGAGCTGTTTTTT
>TRBJ1-4|-|TRBV4-1|-
CASSQMVRGKEKLFF
TGCGCCAGCAGCCAAATGGTCAGGGGAAAGGAAAAACTGTTTTTT
>TRBJ1-1|-|TRBV28|-
CASSYPGVTEAFF
TGTGCCAGCAGTTACCCAGGGGTCACTGAAGCTTTCTTT
>TRBJ1-5|-|TRBV5-8|-
CASSLQGPQPQHF
TGTGCCAGCAGCCTTCAGGGACCTCAGCCCCAGCATTTT
>TRBJ2-7|-|TRBV18|-
CASSGLSLKGREQYF
TGTGCCAGCTCAGGTCTGTCACTAAAGGGGCGAGAGCAGTACTTC
>TRBJ1-4|-|TRBV6-6|-
CASSYLRTEVSPLF
TGTGCCAGCAGTTACTTGAGGACAGAGGTCTCTCCACTTTTT